This paragraph covers one T cell receptor beta chain sequence. This sample stems from a study of chronic HIV infection and antiretroviral therapy. Each CDR3 protein gets one entry after TCRdb re-called the 5' RACE reads with MiXCR. Of some 46,000 distinct CDR3 sequences in the sample, 15% to 20% were seen once. This sequence originates from an adult who had HIV and had not received antiretroviral therapy, or was an uninfected healthy control (not recorded which). The sequenced material came from peripheral blood.

CDR3 sequence (DNA): TGTGCCAGCAGCTTGGGCCATTACACTCTGGGGGCTTTCTTT. Encoded protein: CASSLGHYTLGAFF. The chain joins TRBV5-6 to TRBJ1-1; D gene ambiguous. Trimming shortened V by 0 bases and J by 11 bases, and 17 bases separated the two germline ends. In germline, CDR1 is SGHDT, CDR2 YYEEEE. There are 14 residues in the CDR3. The variable domain in full, with the rest retrieved from reference TRBV5-6 and TRBJ1-1, is DAGVTQSPTHLIKTRGQQVTLRCSPKSGHDTVSWYQQALGQGPQFIFQYYEEEERQRGNFPDRFSGHQFPNYSSELNVNALLLGDSALYLCASSLGHYTLGAFFGQGTRLTVV.